Each of the 28 T cell receptor beta chains below was sequenced from the same sample in a study of beta chain features in type 1 diabetes. Study outcomes and limitations: The study found moderately but significantly shorter TCRB CDR3s in all four CD4+ subsets of Type 1 diabetes patients.

No cognate antigen is known for these TCRs. The entirety of the isolated RNA underwent reverse transcription, so expressed TCRB transcripts were sequenced. The data were produced by immunoSEQ multiplex PCR, yet TCRdb's version contains in-frame clones alone and is incomplete. Of 680,000 or so clones detected, around 15% appear once; the ten largest clones hold approximately 0.022%. The sequenced material came from naive CD4+ T cells from blood. These receptors were collected from a man younger than 35 with type 1 diabetes.

This clone was observed a handful of times. This chain links TRBV6-6 with TRBJ2-7; D is ambiguous. Germline V gene lookup returns CDR1 MNHNY and CDR2 SVGAGI (reference sequence). Trimming took 8 bases from V and 0 from J, leaving 8 bases between them. The CDR3 spans 12 residues. Here the CDR3 reads CASRLASYEQYF. The CDR3 DNA is TGTGCCAGCCGCCTCGCCTCCTACGAGCAGTACTTC.

This clone was counted only a few times. The chain is built from TRBV10-3 and TRBJ1-2; a possible D gene is TRBD1 (6 bases). Germline CDR1 is ENHRY and CDR2 is SYGVKD. V shed 4 bases and J shed 1 base, with 7 bases lying between them. This CDR3 has 13 residues. In DNA, the CDR3 is TGTGCCATCAGTGGACAGGTTAACTATGGCTACACCTTC. This sequence encodes CAISGQVNYGYTF.

The CDR3 DNA is TGTGCCAGCAGCTCTAGAGGGATCGGTGGCTACACCTTC. This translates into CASSSRGIGGYTF. The chain joins TRBV7-9 to TRBJ1-2; D unclear. V was pared by 4 bases and J by 7 bases, with 13 bases between. This CDR3 has 13 residues. Germline V lookup: CDR1 SEHNR, CDR2 FQNEAQ (reference sequence).

The sample holds a few counts of this clone. This rearrangement joins TRBV7-8 to TRBJ1-1; D is undetermined. The CDR3 extends over 11 amino acids. The V end lost 5 bases, the J end lost 7 bases, and 8 bases lay between the germline ends. CDR1 is SGHVS, CDR2 FQNEAQ, per germline. The CDR3 DNA reads as TGTGCCAGCAGCGGTCAGGTTGAAGCTTTCTTT. Encoded protein: CASSGQVEAFF.

This clone was seen more than once but under ten times. The rearrangement links TRBV4-1 to TRBJ2-5; D is unclear. Trimming pared 0 bases from V and 0 bases from J, leaving 14 bases between. CDR1 MGHRA and CDR2 YSYEKL come from the germline V gene. CDR3 size: 17 residues. The CDR3 is CASSQERSRANQETQYF. The CDR3 DNA is TGCGCCAGCAGCCAAGAGCGGTCCCGAGCTAACCAAGAGACCCAGTACTTC.

The CDR3 region is CASSYTRQVAFF. In DNA, the CDR3 is TGTGCCAGCAGTTACACCCGACAGGTAGCTTTCTTT. The genes are TRBV6-6 and TRBJ1-1, with D perhaps TRBD1 (6 bases). Trimming left V 2 bases short and J 10 bases short, with 11 bases between. CDR3 length: 12 amino acids. Per germline, CDR1 MNHNY and CDR2 SVGAGI (reference sequence).

This clone was seen more than once but under ten times. V gene TRBV5-1 combines with J gene TRBJ2-7; 7 bases match TRBD1. V shed 4 bases and J 5 bases; nucleotides not matched to a gene: 12. Germline CDR1 is SGHRS and CDR2 is YFSETQ. CDR3 length: 15 amino acids. CDR3 residues: CASSPPTGSGDEQYF. The CDR3 nucleotides are TGCGCCAGCAGCCCACCGACAGGGTCAGGCGACGAGCAGTACTTC.

Of note for this clone: At one boundary the junction diverges from the germline segment, which might be a read error. The rearrangement joins TRBV15 to TRBJ1-2; D unclear. The CDR3 covers 10 residues. From germline, CDR1 is LNHNV and CDR2 YYDKDF (reference sequence). This CDR3 is CATSRRREIF. CDR3 sequence (DNA): TGTGCCACCAGCAGACGTCGGGAAATCTTC.

This chain uses TRBV10-2 with TRBJ2-5; 13 nucleotides agree with TRBD2. From germline, CDR1 is WSHSY and CDR2 SAAADI. The CDR3 is 14 residues long. V lost 6 bases and J lost 5; bases outside the gene matches: 3. CDR3 region: CASRTSGGAETQYF. Here the CDR3 DNA reads TGCGCCAGCAGAACTAGCGGGGGGGCGGAGACCCAGTACTTC.

This clone was detected a few times. V and J are TRBV25-1 and TRBJ1-1; 7 bases line up with TRBD1. The germline V gene has CDR1 MGHDK and CDR2 SYGVNS. This CDR3 spans 12 amino acids. V lost 4 bases, J lost 10 bases, and 6 bases stayed unmatched. CDR3 DNA sequence: TGTGCCAGCAGTGTACCAGGGGGTGTAGCTTTCTTT. Translating gives CASSVPGGVAFF.

This clone has only a few counts. The V call is TRBV30, the J call TRBJ2-2, with D unclear. Per the germline V gene, CDR1 is GTSNPN and CDR2 is SVGIG (reference sequence). V shed 0 bases and J shed 7 bases, with 9 bases lying between them. CDR3 length: 13 residues. This CDR3 reads CAWSVLGGGELFF. The CDR3 DNA is TGTGCCTGGAGTGTACTGGGTGGCGGGGAGCTGTTTTTT.

The genes are TRBV30 and TRBJ2-1, with D perhaps TRBD2 (6 bases). Trimming removed 3 bases from V and 2 bases from J, with 14 bases in between. This CDR3 spans 15 amino acids. From germline, CDR1 is GTSNPN and CDR2 SVGIG (reference sequence). CDR3 sequence (DNA): TGTGCCTGGAGGGATTGGAGGGTCACCTACAATGAGCAGTTCTTC. Protein: CAWRDWRVTYNEQFF.

The table lists this clone with a few counts. The chain employs TRBV29-1 and TRBJ2-3, with a possible D match to TRBD1 (6 bases). This CDR3 has 13 amino acids. V was trimmed by 5 bases and J by 3 bases, leaving 12 bases between them. Germline loops: CDR1 SQVTM, CDR2 ANQGSEA. The chain's CDR3 is CSVRRQVTDTQYF. For the CDR3, the DNA is TGCAGCGTTCGTAGACAGGTAACAGATACGCAGTATTTT.

This clone appeared a few times. The chain links TRBV2 to TRBJ2-5, with TRBD2 matching 8 bases. The CDR3 totals 15 residues. Germline-derived CDR1 and CDR2 are SNHLY and FYNNEI. V shed 5 bases, J shed 5 bases, and the junction held 10 bases outside the gene matches. CDR3 residues: CASSISGGPQETQYF. The CDR3 coding sequence is TGTGCCAGCAGTATCTCGGGGGGGCCTCAGGAGACCCAGTACTTC.

V is TRBV9 and J is TRBJ2-3; 9 nucleotides line up with TRBD2. This CDR3 spans 15 amino acids. CDR1 SGDLS and CDR2 YYNGEE come from the germline V gene. The V gene end was trimmed by 2 bases and the J gene end by 3 bases; junction bases not matched to a gene: 4. Here the CDR3 reads CASSVSGGPTDTQYF. CDR3 in DNA: TGTGCCAGCAGCGTGAGCGGGGGGCCTACAGATACGCAGTATTTT.

This clone occurred a few times. The chain has TRBV29-1 and TRBJ1-1; 9 nucleotides line up with TRBD1. J was trimmed by 0 bases and V by 8 bases; bases with no gene match: 4. The CDR3 is 13 amino acids. The germline V gene encodes CDR1 SQVTM and CDR2 ANQGSEA. The chain's CDR3 is CSTGQGMNTEAFF. The DNA of the CDR3 is TGCAGCACCGGACAGGGGATGAACACTGAAGCTTTCTTT.

The chain uses TRBV5-1 and TRBJ2-7; D gene uncertain. This CDR3 contains 12 residues. Per the germline V gene, CDR1 is SGHRS and CDR2 is YFSETQ. The V end was cut by 5 bases, the J end by 3 bases, with 9 bases between. The CDR3 is CASSYRDYEQYF. The CDR3 nucleotides are TGCGCCAGCAGTTATCGCGACTACGAGCAGTACTTC.

This clone has more than one count but fewer than ten. The chain is built from TRBV1 and TRBJ1-2. TRBV1 counts as a pseudogene. There are 16 residues in the CDR3. The CDR3 coding sequence is TGCACCAGCAGCCAAGACCGGGTTGTTTCCAGGTTTGGCTACACCTTC. Encoded protein: CTSSQDRVVSRFGYTF.

V gene TRBV7-8 combines with J gene TRBJ2-3; D possibly matches TRBD1 or TRBD2 (6 bases each). The ends were cut back, 1 base at V and 0 bases at J, with 11 bases in the middle. Germline loops: CDR1 SGHVS, CDR2 FQNEAQ. The CDR3 covers 16 residues. The CDR3 sequence: CASSLEQGTSTDTQYF. The CDR3 coding sequence is TGTGCCAGCAGCTTAGAGCAGGGGACTAGCACAGATACGCAGTATTTT.

The chain employs TRBV5-4 and TRBJ2-2; 10 nucleotides line up with TRBD2. This CDR3 has 14 residues. The V and J ends lost 9 bases and 7 bases, in that order; junction bases with no gene match: 9. The germline CDR1 and CDR2 sequences are SGHNT and YYREEE (reference sequence). CDR3 loop: CATCSGGPGGELFF. CDR3 sequence (DNA): TGTGCCACATGTAGCGGGGGGCCGGGCGGGGAGCTGTTTTTT. Drawing the rest from reference TRBV5-4 and TRBJ2-2, the complete variable domain is ETGVTQSPTHLIKTRGQQVTLRCSSQSGHNTVSWYQQALGQGPQFIFQYYREEENGRGNFPPRFSGLQFPNYSSELNVNALELDDSALYLCATCSGGPGGELFFGEGSRLTVL.

J is TRBJ2-5 and V is TRBV5-1; D gene uncertain. Trimming left V 0 bases short and J 4 bases short, with 10 bases between. Germline V gene sequence: CDR1 SGHRS, CDR2 YFSETQ. The CDR3 runs to 14 residues. DNA for the CDR3: TGCGCCAGCAGCTTGGGTGCTTCCCGAGAGACCCAGTACTTC. It specifies CASSLGASRETQYF. Filled out from reference TRBV5-1 and TRBJ2-5, the complete variable domain reads KAGVTQTPRYLIKTRGQQVTLSCSPISGHRSVSWYQQTPGQGLQFLFEYFSETQRNKGNFPGRFSGRQFSNSRSEMNVSTLELGDSALYLCASSLGASRETQYFGPGTRLLVL.

The rearrangement joins TRBV7-9 to TRBJ1-1, with no clear D. The V gene's germline CDR1 is SEHNR and CDR2 FQNEAQ (reference sequence). This CDR3 has 14 residues. Trimming took 3 bases from V and 1 from J, leaving 9 bases between them. The CDR3 protein is CASSFDTANTEAFF. The CDR3 region has the DNA TGTGCCAGCAGCTTCGATACAGCGAACACTGAAGCTTTCTTT.

This clone occurred a few times. V gene TRBV28 combines with J gene TRBJ2-2; D is ambiguous. V was trimmed by 2 bases and J by 1 base, leaving 2 bases between them. Germline CDR1 is MDHEN and CDR2 is SYDVKM. The CDR3 length is 13 residues. The CDR3 DNA follows: TGTGCCAGCAGTTTAAGGAACACCGGGGAGCTGTTTTTT. It encodes CASSLRNTGELFF.

The chain links TRBV18 to TRBJ2-2, with no clear D. The length of the CDR3 is 16 residues. Between the trimmed V and J ends, which lost 0 bases and 6 bases, there was a span of 14 bases. CDR1 KGHSH and CDR2 LQKENI come from the germline V gene. The CDR3 is CASSPPIGTGAGELFF. The CDR3 DNA sequence: TGTGCCAGCTCACCACCGATCGGAACGGGCGCCGGGGAGCTGTTTTTT.

V is TRBV6-5 and J is TRBJ1-1, with 9 bases fitting TRBD1. The V and J ends lost 4 bases and 3 bases, in that order; junction bases with no gene match: 9. The germline V gene has CDR1 MNHEY and CDR2 SVGAGI. CDR3 length equals 16 residues. CDR3 sequence reads: CASSSGTGTGDTEAFF. Here the CDR3 DNA reads TGTGCCAGCAGTTCCGGGACAGGGACGGGGGACACTGAAGCTTTCTTT.

This clone was seen more than once but under ten times. The CDR3 is CASSYGELAGGEQYF. CDR3 nucleotides: TGTGCCAGCAGCTATGGCGAGCTTGCTGGGGGCGAGCAGTATTTT. This sequence joins TRBV5-4 and TRBJ2-3; TRBD1 is a possible D gene (6 bases). The CDR3 runs to 15 residues. Trimming cost V 3 bases and J 11 bases, with 22 bases left between them. CDR1 SGHNT and CDR2 YYREEE come from the germline V gene (reference sequence).

The sample holds a few counts of this clone. Within the sample, other DNA sequences also encode this same CDR3. V usage is TRBV18 and J usage is TRBJ1-1; D is uncertain. The CDR3 loop spans 14 amino acids. Per the germline V gene, CDR1 is KGHSH and CDR2 is LQKENI. With 6 bases removed from V and 3 bases from J, the gap between germline ends came to 14 bases. CDR3 bases: TGTGCCAGCTCCCCCGGGTCTGGCGACACTGAAGCTTTCTTT. This encodes CASSPGSGDTEAFF.

In this sample, this clone turned up a few times. The J gene is TRBJ1-5, the V gene TRBV7-9, with TRBD1 as a possible D gene (5 bases). The V gene lost 5 bases and the J gene lost 4 bases, with 12 bases spanning the gap. Germline lookup yields CDR1 SEHNR and CDR2 FQNEAQ (reference sequence). The CDR3 loop spans 14 amino acids. The CDR3, as DNA: TGTGCCAGCAGCCCAGGGTTCCAAAATCAGCCCCAGCATTTT. It encodes CASSPGFQNQPQHF.